Below are 15 T cell receptor beta chains sequenced from a single sample in a study of T-cell memory formation after mild COVID-19. TCRdb fed the 5' RACE reads into MiXCR, producing one record per CDR3 protein. The data contain some 100,000 distinct CDR3 sequences, around 10% of them singletons. The source material was PBMCs or a T cell subset sorted from them (not recorded which). The receptors originated from a man aged 18 to 30 who had mild COVID-19 (a few samples of this study predate the infection). Cell type and time point are not known.

The gene calls are TRBV23-1 and TRBJ2-4, with 8 bases identical to TRBD1. TRBV23-1 is classed as an ORF, of uncertain function. The CDR3 spans 15 residues. V lost 2 bases, J lost 4 bases, and 4 bases stayed unmatched. The CDR3 DNA is TGCGCCAGCAGTCAAACCAGGACAGGGAAAAACATTCAGTACTTC. This translates into CASSQTRTGKNIQYF.

This clonotype was detected ten times or more. The chain uses TRBV7-6 and TRBJ2-2; 7 bases match TRBD1. Trimming cost V 5 bases and J 0 bases; bases outside gene matches: 3. The germline V gene has CDR1 SGHVS and CDR2 FNYEAQ. This CDR3 is built from 15 residues. The chain's CDR3 is CASSTGQPNTGELFF. The CDR3, as DNA: TGTGCCAGCAGCACGGGACAGCCGAACACCGGGGAGCTGTTTTTT.

This clonotype has more than one count but fewer than ten. The chain is built from TRBV25-1 and TRBJ1-1; 7 bases agree with TRBD1. V lost 3 bases, J lost 3 bases, and 7 bases stayed unmatched. The CDR3 extends over 15 amino acids. The germline gives CDR1 MGHDK, CDR2 SYGVNS. The CDR3 protein is CASSEAAGGYTEAFF. The CDR3 nucleotides are TGTGCCAGCAGTGAGGCAGCAGGGGGGTACACTGAAGCTTTCTTT.

The table lists this clonotype with many counts. The V gene is TRBV20-1, the J gene TRBJ1-5, with a weak D call TRBD1 (6 bases). CDR1 is DFQATT and CDR2 is SNEGSKA in the germline V gene (reference sequence). This CDR3 region has 16 residues. Trimming removed 0 bases from V and 0 bases from J, with 12 bases in between. CDR3 nucleotide sequence: TGCAGTGCTAGAGATCTACAGGGAGGTAGCAATCAGCCCCAGCATTTT. Protein sequence: CSARDLQGGSNQPQHF.

The sample holds a few counts of this clonotype. CDR3 sequence reads: CSVVAGSGELFF. The CDR3 DNA follows: TGCAGCGTTGTAGCGGGGAGCGGGGAGCTGTTTTTT. V is TRBV29-1 and J is TRBJ2-2; TRBD2 matches 8 bases. The V gene end was trimmed by 4 bases and the J gene end by 7 bases; junction bases not matched to a gene: 2. Germline values: CDR1 SQVTM, CDR2 ANQGSEA. This CDR3 is built from 12 residues.

This clonotype was counted only a few times. The rearrangement uses TRBV28 and TRBJ2-1, with D possibly being TRBD2 (6 bases). Looked up from germline, CDR1 is MDHEN and CDR2 is SYDVKM. V was cut by 5 bases and J by 1 base, with 18 bases left in between. The CDR3 loop spans 17 amino acids. The CDR3 DNA reads TGTGCCAGCAGTCCTTACTTCCGTGGGGGGTCCTACAATGAGCAGTTCTTC. Its protein is CASSPYFRGGSYNEQFF.

This clonotype was seen a few times. The rearrangement links TRBV7-2 to TRBJ2-3, with a tentative D call TRBD2 (5 bases). Deletions cut 5 bases from V and 2 bases from J, with 17 bases between. The CDR3 is 16 amino acids. Germline V gives CDR1 SGHTA, CDR2 FQGNSA. CDR3 sequence (DNA): TGTGCCAGCAGCCAATCTCGACTAACCTTCACAGATACGCAGTATTTT. It specifies CASSQSRLTFTDTQYF.

The chain uses TRBV15 and TRBJ2-7; 7 bases agree with TRBD1. The CDR3 is 17 residues long. J lost 0 bases, V lost 2 bases, and 10 bases had no gene match. Germline V gives CDR1 LNHNV, CDR2 YYDKDF (reference sequence). For the CDR3, the DNA is TGTGCCACCAGCAGATATCGTGAGACAGGGAGCTCCTACGAGCAGTACGTC. It is translated as CATSRYRETGSSYEQYV.

The V and J genes are TRBV20-1 and TRBJ2-5; 10 bases are shared with TRBD1. Germline-derived CDR1 and CDR2 are DFQATT and SNEGSKA (reference sequence). V gave up 5 bases and J gave up 3 bases; unmatched junction bases: 6. The CDR3 has 14 amino acids. CDR3 nucleotides: TGCAGTGCTCCTGGGGACAGGGGAGAAGAGACCCAGTACTTC. Translated, it gives CSAPGDRGEETQYF.

J is TRBJ1-1 and V is TRBV12-3 or TRBV12-4; maybe TRBD1 (5 bases). V lost 8 bases and J lost 5, with 15 bases in between. This CDR3 contains 13 residues. CDR3 sequence: CASSFGTGTEAFF. DNA for the CDR3: TGTGCCAGCTCCTTCGGGACGGGGACTGAAGCTTTCTTT.

This chain uses TRBV10-2 with TRBJ2-7; no reliable D call. Germline-derived CDR1 and CDR2 are WSHSY and SAAADI. Trimming pared 6 bases from V and 4 bases from J, leaving 7 bases between. This CDR3 has 11 residues. CDR3 region: CASRNKYEQYF. The DNA of the CDR3 is TGCGCCAGCAGAAACAAGTACGAGCAGTACTTC.

This sequence joins TRBV20-1 and TRBJ2-7, with 9 bases identical to TRBD2. Germline V gene data show CDR1 as DFQATT and CDR2 as SNEGSKA (reference sequence). The length of the CDR3 is 13 residues. Trimming took 5 bases from V and 7 from J; bases not matched to a gene: 9. Here the CDR3 reads CSAPGGGAEEQYF. The CDR3 region has the DNA TGCAGTGCTCCGGGCGGGGGGGCCGAAGAGCAGTACTTC.

This clonotype is categorized as medium-sized. V and J are TRBV5-1 and TRBJ1-6; possibly TRBD1 for D (5 bases). Germline V gene lookup returns CDR1 SGHRS and CDR2 YFSETQ. This CDR3 region has 15 residues. Trimming left V 0 bases short and J 8 bases short, with 12 bases between. The CDR3 sequence is CASSLGDRLYSPLHF. As DNA, the CDR3 is TGCGCCAGCAGCTTGGGGGACCGCCTGTATTCACCCCTCCACTTT.

This clonotype was counted between two and nine times. This chain uses TRBV7-2 with TRBJ2-7, with D perhaps matching TRBD1 (6 bases). The V and J ends lost 3 bases and 4 bases respectively, with 13 bases between them. Germline V gene sequence: CDR1 SGHTA, CDR2 FQGNSA. The CDR3 extends over 14 amino acids. CDR3 protein: CASSLATGSYEQYV. For the CDR3, the DNA is TGTGCCAGCAGCTTGGCTACAGGGTCTTACGAGCAGTACGTC.

In its sample, this clonotype was seen a few times. DNA for the CDR3: TGTGCCAGCAGCCCCGGCGGGGGAGGCTCCTACGAGCAGTACTTC. Residues: CASSPGGGGSYEQYF. This sequence joins TRBV5-4 and TRBJ2-7; TRBD2 aligns across 7 bases. The CDR3 covers 15 residues. Per the germline V gene, CDR1 is SGHNT and CDR2 is YYREEE (reference sequence). V dropped 4 bases and J dropped 0; count of bases not matched to a gene: 7.